This T cell receptor (beta chain) was sequenced during a study of blood T cell repertoires in COVID-19. Turning to the study itself: Acute and convalescent COVID-19 samples came from the United States, Italy and Spain.

TCRdb keeps only in-frame clones here, not all; method: immunoSEQ multiplex PCR. The table lists approximately 180,000 clones, roughly 86% of them singletons, with around 1.6% in the top ten. With V trimmed by 6 bases and J by 5 bases, 8 bases remained unmatched. The germline gives CDR1 MNHNY, CDR2 SVGAGI (reference sequence). The CDR3 has 16 residues. V and J are TRBV6-6 and TRBJ2-1, with 12 bases identical to TRBD2. This TCR was sampled from a woman in her 50s with acute or convalescent COVID-19. The specimen was peripheral blood. This CDR3 reads CASSQTSGGPHNEQFF. For the CDR3, the DNA is TGTGCCAGCAGCCAGACTAGCGGGGGACCCCACAATGAGCAGTTCTTC.